This TCR beta chain originates from a study of CD8+CD57+ T cells in acquired aplastic anemia. Study-wide background: Sorted CD4+ and CD8+ cells gave an average of roughly 3 ug of DNA.

Study-level findings and limits: About 29 shared CD8+ CDR3s appeared highly expressed within patients' immunodominant clones.

TCR beta VDJ and CDR3 profiles were obtained from a genomic DNA template. Each CDR3 protein gets one entry after TCRdb re-called the reads with MiXCR. The sample includes about 190,000 distinct CDR3 sequences, nearly 50% of them seen just once. Trimming took 0 bases from V and 1 from J, leaving 10 bases between them. CDR3 length: 15 residues. The germline V gene encodes CDR1 SGDLS and CDR2 YYNGEE. Patients who underwent sequencing had shown CD8+CD57+ cell expansion by flow cytometry. Every patient was diagnosed with severe acquired aplastic anemia. None of the patients had been given any therapy when their blood was sampled. With regard to this clonotype: Antigen specificity is unknown.

The rearrangement links TRBV9 to TRBJ2-5; possibly TRBD1 or TRBD2 for D (5 bases each). Sequencing used sorted CD4+, CD8+, or CD8+CD57+ T cells (not recorded which) from PBMCs. The TCR sequence derives from a human donor with aplastic anemia. Here the CDR3 reads CASSVAGGRQETQYF. In nucleotides, the CDR3 is TGTGCCAGCAGCGTAGCTGGGGGACGCCAAGAGACCCAGTACTTC.